These 4 T cell receptor beta chains originate from one sample sequenced in a study of post-analysis software for immune sequencing data. Study findings and constraints: TRBV5-6, TRBV5-1 and TRBV20-1 were among 4 or 5 TRBV segments more frequent in patients than controls.

TCR beta cDNA libraries had unique molecular identifiers. One entry per CDR3 protein results from TCRdb running MiXCR on the PCR reads. The sample holds fewer than 900,000 distinct CDR3 sequences, around 46% seen once. Which antigens these TCRs recognize remains unknown. The source material was blood. These receptors originate from a girl aged 10-17 years with multiple sclerosis.

This rearrangement joins TRBV24-1 to TRBJ2-1; either TRBD1 or TRBD2 may fit D (5 bases each). The end of the DNA is better explained by TRBJ2-7, so the J call may be wrong. Germline CDR1 KGHDR, CDR2 SFDVKD. The CDR3 spans 12 residues. This CDR3 reads CATEGKGHEQYF. DNA for the CDR3: TGTGCCACCGAGGGGAAGGGCCACGAGCAGTACTTC.

The V gene is TRBV5-1, the J gene TRBJ2-7, with 11 bases aligning to TRBD1. Germline V gene data show CDR1 as SGHRS and CDR2 as YFSETQ. This CDR3 has 18 amino acids. Germline trimming cut 0 bases from V and 9 bases from J; bases unmatched to any gene: 17. The CDR3: CASSLAEGQGAYPLGQYF. Written as DNA, the CDR3 is TGCGCCAGCAGCTTGGCCGAAGGACAGGGGGCCTACCCCCTAGGGCAGTACTTC.

Note on this clonotype: This CDR3 fails to terminate in the conserved phenylalanine or tryptophan, so it likely reflects a read error. This chain links TRBV6-5 with TRBJ2-1, with TRBD2 as a possible D gene (6 bases). Germline V CDR1 and CDR2: MNHEY, SVGAGI. The CDR3 sequence is 13 residues long. Trimming removed 6 bases at V and 8 bases at J, with 14 bases between. This chain's CDR3 is CASSRDFRHEQFV. As DNA, the CDR3 is TGTGCCAGCAGCCGGGACTTTAGGCATGAGCAGTTCGTC.

This clonotype was observed a handful of times. The CDR3 loop is CSVEESQGGEQFF. The CDR3 DNA is TGCAGCGTTGAAGAGTCACAGGGGGGTGAGCAGTTCTTC. The V call is TRBV29-1, the J call TRBJ2-1; 8 bases agree with TRBD1. In germline, CDR1 is SQVTM, CDR2 ANQGSEA. After removal of 0 bases from V and 9 bases from J, the junction contained 4 bases not matched to a gene. This CDR3 has 13 amino acids.